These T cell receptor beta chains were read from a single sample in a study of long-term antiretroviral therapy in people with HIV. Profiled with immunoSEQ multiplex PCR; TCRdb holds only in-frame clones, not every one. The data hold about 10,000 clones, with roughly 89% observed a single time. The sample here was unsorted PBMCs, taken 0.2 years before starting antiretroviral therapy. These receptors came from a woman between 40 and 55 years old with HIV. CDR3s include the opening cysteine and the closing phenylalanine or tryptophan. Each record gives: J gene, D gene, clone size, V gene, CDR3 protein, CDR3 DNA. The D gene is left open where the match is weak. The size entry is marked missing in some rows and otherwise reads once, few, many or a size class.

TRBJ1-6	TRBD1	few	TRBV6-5	CASSTGTGRSPLHF	TGTGCCAGCAGTACCGGGACAGGACGTTCACCCCTCCACTTT
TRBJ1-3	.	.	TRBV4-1	CASSQGVRGNTIYF	TGCGCCAGCAGCCAGGGGGTTCGCGGAAACACCATATATTTT
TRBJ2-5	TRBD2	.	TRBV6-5	CASSSPGGETQYF	TGTGCCAGCAGTAGCCCGGGAGGGGAGACCCAGTACTTC
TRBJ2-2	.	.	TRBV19	CASTDIRRRAGELFF	TGTGCCAGTACGGATATTAGGAGGAGGGCCGGGGAGCTGTTTTTT
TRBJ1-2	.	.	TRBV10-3	CASATGWSGYTF	TGTGCCAGCGCCACGGGTTGGTCTGGCTACACCTTC
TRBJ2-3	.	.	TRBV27	CASSDRHLGTDTQYF	TGTGCCAGCAGTGATCGACATCTCGGCACAGATACGCAGTATTTT
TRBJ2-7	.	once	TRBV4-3	CASSPKPGGRGTDEQYF	TGCGCCAGCAGCCCCAAACCCGGGGGCAGGGGGACCGACGAGCAGTACTTC
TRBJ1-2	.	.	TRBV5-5	CASSPEAGSTGYTF	TGTGCCAGCAGCCCGGAAGCGGGGAGTACGGGCTACACCTTC
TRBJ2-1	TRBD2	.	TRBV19	CASTRAGAYNEQFF	TGTGCCAGTACACGAGCGGGGGCCTACAATGAGCAGTTCTTC
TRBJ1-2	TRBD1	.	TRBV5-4	CASSLAPGTGDYGYTF	TGTGCCAGCAGCTTGGCTCCCGGGACAGGGGACTATGGCTACACCTTC
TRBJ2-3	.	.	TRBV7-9	CASSLEGFDTDTQYF	TGTGCCAGCAGCTTAGAGGGGTTCGACACAGATACGCAGTATTTT
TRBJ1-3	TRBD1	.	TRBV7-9	CASSLTGASGNTIYF	TGTGCCAGCAGCCTTACAGGGGCCTCTGGAAACACCATATATTTT
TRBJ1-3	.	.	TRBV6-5	CASSLDPGNTIYF	TGTGCCAGCAGCCTTGACCCTGGAAACACCATATATTTT
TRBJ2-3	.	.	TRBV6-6	CASNPKGGTDTQYF	TGTGCCAGCAACCCCAAAGGGGGCACAGATACGCAGTATTTT
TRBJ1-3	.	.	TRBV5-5	CASSLATREIGNTIYF	TGTGCCAGCAGTTTAGCTACGAGGGAGATTGGAAACACCATATATTTT
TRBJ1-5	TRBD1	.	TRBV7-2	CASSPRQGGPYSNQPQHF	TGTGCCAGCAGCCCCCGACAGGGAGGTCCTTATAGCAATCAGCCCCAGCATTTT
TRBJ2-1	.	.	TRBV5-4	CASSHSRDGYNEQFF	TGTGCCAGCAGCCACTCACGGGACGGATACAATGAGCAGTTCTTC
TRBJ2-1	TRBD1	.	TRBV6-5	CASSRTGGFLNEQFF	TGTGCCAGCAGCCGGACAGGGGGCTTTCTCAATGAGCAGTTCTTC
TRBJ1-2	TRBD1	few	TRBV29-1	CTIQGTGYVYTF	TGCACCATCCAGGGGACAGGGTATGTCTACACCTTC
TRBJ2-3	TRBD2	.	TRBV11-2	CASSLVGRGGADTQYF	TGTGCCAGCAGCTTAGTAGGCCGGGGGGGGGCAGATACGCAGTATTTT
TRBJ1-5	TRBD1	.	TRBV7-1	CASSLGTGVQQPQHF	TGTGCCAGCAGCTTAGGGACAGGGGTTCAACAGCCCCAGCATTTT
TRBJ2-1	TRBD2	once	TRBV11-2	CASGLAGPYNEQFF	TGTGCCAGCGGACTAGCGGGCCCCTACAATGAGCAGTTCTTC
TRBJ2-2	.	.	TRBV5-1	CASEEGGELFF	TGCGCCAGCGAGGAGGGCGGGGAGCTGTTTTTT
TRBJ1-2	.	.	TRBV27	CASSLSEGAYGYTF	TGTGCCAGCAGTTTATCGGAGGGAGCGTATGGCTACACCTTC
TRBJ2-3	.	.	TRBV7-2	CASSYSTDTQYF	TGTGCCAGCAGCTACAGCACAGATACGCAGTATTTT
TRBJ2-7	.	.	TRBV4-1	CASSQDPEGSYEQYF	TGCGCCAGCAGCCAAGATCCGGAGGGTTCCTACGAGCAGTACTTC
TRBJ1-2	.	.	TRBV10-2	CASSPTGTVNYGYTF	TGCGCCAGCAGCCCAACCGGGACGGTTAACTATGGCTACACCTTC
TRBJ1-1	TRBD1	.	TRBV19	CASSRNLGQGAEAFF	TGTGCCAGTAGTAGAAATCTCGGGCAGGGGGCTGAAGCTTTCTTT
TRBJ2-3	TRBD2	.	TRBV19	CASTQGGANTDTQYF	TGTGCCAGTACCCAGGGAGGGGCCAACACAGATACGCAGTATTTT
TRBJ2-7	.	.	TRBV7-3	CASSLRTLLEQYF	TGTGCCAGCAGCTTAAGGACCCTCCTCGAGCAGTACTTC
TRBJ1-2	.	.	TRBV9	CASSAGDGAKRNYGYTF	TGTGCCAGCAGCGCGGGAGACGGCGCGAAGCGAAACTATGGCTACACCTTC
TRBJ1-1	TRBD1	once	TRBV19	CASRDRGLWRTEAFF	TGTGCCAGCCGGGACAGGGGACTGTGGAGGACTGAAGCTTTCTTT
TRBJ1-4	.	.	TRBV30	CAWSGGEKLFF	TGTGCCTGGAGTGGCGGTGAAAAACTGTTTTTT
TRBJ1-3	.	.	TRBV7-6	CASREQGSGNTIYF	TGTGCCAGCAGGGAGCAGGGCTCTGGAAACACCATATATTTT
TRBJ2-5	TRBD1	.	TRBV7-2	CASSPGQQETQYF	TGTGCCAGCAGCCCGGGACAGCAAGAGACCCAGTACTTC
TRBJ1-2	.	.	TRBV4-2	CASSPYQSYGYTF	TGTGCCAGCAGCCCTTATCAGTCCTATGGCTACACCTTC
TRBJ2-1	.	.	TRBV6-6	CASSYSSARRGNEQFF	TGTGCCAGCAGTTACTCGTCGGCGAGACGAGGCAATGAGCAGTTCTTC
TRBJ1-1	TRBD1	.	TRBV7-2	CASSVTGGWEAFF	TGTGCCAGCAGCGTCACAGGGGGCTGGGAAGCTTTCTTT
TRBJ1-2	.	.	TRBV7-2	CASITGYGYTF	TGTGCCAGCATCACAGGCTATGGCTACACCTTC
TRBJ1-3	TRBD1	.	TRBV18	CASSPGTVSGNTIYF	TGTGCCAGCTCACCAGGGACAGTCTCTGGAAACACCATATATTTT